The rows below give T cell receptor beta chains drawn from one sample of a study of cytomegalovirus exposure and HLA in healthy donors. TCRdb keeps only in-frame clones here, not all; method: immunoSEQ multiplex PCR. The table shows 130,000 or so clones, with 8.5% to 10% occurring only once. Input material: PBMCs. These receptors came from a man aged 35 to 55 in good health and CMV-seronegative. Each CDR3 is given with its conserved first and last residue. D genes are given only for firm matches. Clone size appears in some rows only: once, few, many, or a class for an expanded clone.

clone size	D gene	V gene	J gene	CDR3 protein	CDR3 DNA
few	TRBD1	TRBV30	TRBJ1-3	CAWSTGQTGNTIYF	TGTGCCTGGAGTACGGGACAGACTGGAAACACCATATATTTT
.	TRBD1	TRBV11-1	TRBJ2-7	CASSPGQTFWEQYF	TGTGCCAGCAGCCCGGGACAGACTTTTTGGGAGCAGTACTTC
few	.	TRBV6-1	TRBJ1-1	CASSKRTVNTEAFF	TGTGCCAGCAGTAAGCGGACAGTCAACACTGAAGCTTTCTTT
.	.	TRBV19	TRBJ1-2	CASSIGGNYGYTF	TGTGCCAGTAGTATAGGAGGGAACTATGGCTACACCTTC
.	.	TRBV7-3	TRBJ2-1	CASSLTGDNEQFF	TGTGCCAGCAGCCTAACCGGGGACAATGAGCAGTTCTTC
few	.	TRBV2	TRBJ2-3	CASSNRETDTQYF	TGTGCCAGCAGTAACAGGGAAACAGATACGCAGTATTTT
many	.	TRBV19	TRBJ2-1	CASSINLGYEQFF	TGTGCCAGTAGTATTAATCTGGGCTACGAGCAGTTCTTC
.	.	TRBV5-1	TRBJ1-6	CASSLAVIEQMNSPLHF	TGCGCCAGCAGCTTGGCGGTTATTGAACAGATGAATTCACCCCTCCACTTT
.	.	TRBV7-2	TRBJ2-5	CASSFPWGGPQETQYF	TGTGCCAGCAGCTTCCCTTGGGGGGGGCCCCAAGAGACCCAGTACTTC
.	TRBD2	TRBV6-6	TRBJ2-5	CASTPGGRGGKETQYF	TGTGCCAGCACCCCGGGGGGGCGGGGGGGCAAAGAGACCCAGTACTTC
few	TRBD2	TRBV11-3	TRBJ2-3	CASSRGELAEDTQYF	TGTGCCAGCAGCCGGGGGGAGCTAGCCGAGGATACGCAGTATTTT
.	TRBD1	TRBV28	TRBJ1-2	CASSQPGTGNYGYTF	TGTGCCAGCAGTCAACCTGGGACAGGAAACTATGGCTACACCTTC
few	TRBD1	TRBV14	TRBJ1-4	CASSRTTGGNEKLFF	TGTGCCAGCAGCCGTACGACAGGGGGAAATGAAAAACTGTTTTTT
.	.	TRBV9	TRBJ1-3	CASSAQGSLSGNTTYF	TGTGCCAGCAGCGCTCAGGGGTCCCTCTCTGGAAACACCACATATTTT
.	TRBD1	TRBV5-1	TRBJ2-7	CASRKGQGPYEQYF	TGCGCCAGCAGAAAAGGACAGGGCCCCTACGAGCAGTACTTC
few	.	TRBV19	TRBJ1-2	CASSIGAIGPNYGYTF	TGTGCCAGTAGTATAGGGGCGATTGGTCCTAACTATGGCTACACCTTC
.	.	TRBV7-3	TRBJ2-2	CASSLNGGYLAGELFF	TGTGCCAGCAGCCTCAATGGGGGCTACCTCGCCGGGGAGCTGTTTTTT
.	.	TRBV6-6	TRBJ1-2	CASSLNTDRRSGYTF	TGTGCCAGCAGTTTGAATACCGACAGGCGCTCTGGCTACACCTTC
few	TRBD1	TRBV29-1	TRBJ1-2	CSVRRQGPYGYTF	TGCAGCGTCCGCCGACAGGGACCCTATGGCTACACCTTC
.	.	TRBV10-2	TRBJ1-1	CASSEADEAFF	TGCGCCAGCAGTGAGGCAGATGAAGCTTTCTTT
few	TRBD1	TRBV6-1	TRBJ1-2	CASPRDRDYGYTF	TGTGCCAGCCCGAGGGACAGAGACTATGGCTACACCTTC
few	.	TRBV20-1	TRBJ1-2	CSVRYGYTF	TGCAGTGTTCGCTATGGCTACACCTTC
few	TRBD2	TRBV7-2	TRBJ2-3	CASSLAVAGTAGSQYF	TGTGCCAGCAGCTTAGCGGTAGCGGGGACGGCTGGGTCGCAGTATTTT
few	.	TRBV6-4	TRBJ2-7	CASSSQQGGEQYF	TGTGCCAGCAGCTCACAACAGGGTGGCGAGCAGTACTTC
few	TRBD2	TRBV5-6	TRBJ2-5	CASSSLAGEETQYF	TGTGCCAGCAGTTCTCTCGCGGGGGAAGAGACCCAGTACTTC
.	.	TRBV7-9	TRBJ1-2	CASSSSVGYTF	TGTGCCAGCAGCTCATCGGTTGGCTACACCTTC
few	TRBD2	TRBV5-1	TRBJ2-7	CASSLAGTSGAISYEQYF	TGCGCCAGCAGCTTGGCGGGGACTAGCGGGGCTATCTCCTACGAGCAGTACTTC
few	TRBD1	TRBV6-1	TRBJ2-1	CASIWTGGDNEQFF	TGTGCCAGCATTTGGACAGGGGGGGACAATGAGCAGTTCTTC
few	.	TRBV7-8	TRBJ2-1	CASSLGGRDSYNEQFF	TGTGCCAGCAGCTTAGGCGGTAGAGACTCCTACAATGAGCAGTTCTTC
few	.	TRBV6-1	TRBJ1-2	CASSEGADYGYTF	TGTGCCAGCAGTGAAGGGGCCGACTACGGCTACACCTTC
few	.	TRBV7-3	TRBJ2-3	CASSLQALGDTQYF	TGTGCCAGCAGCTTACAGGCGCTTGGAGATACGCAGTATTTT
few	TRBD2	TRBV6-5	TRBJ2-7	CASSYSSGLEQYF	TGTGCCAGCAGTTACTCTAGCGGGCTCGAGCAGTACTTC
few	TRBD1	TRBV10-2	TRBJ2-7	CASSIDRVGEQYF	TGCGCCAGCAGTATCGACAGGGTTGGCGAGCAGTACTTC
few	.	TRBV11-3	TRBJ2-7	CASSLDRRQEQYF	TGTGCCAGCAGCTTAGATAGGCGGCAGGAGCAGTACTTC
few	.	TRBV6-4	TRBJ2-3	CASSRTFTDTQYF	TGTGCCAGCAGTAGGACTTTCACAGATACGCAGTATTTT
few	TRBD2	TRBV30	TRBJ2-2	CAWSDEGLAAGELFF	TGTGCCTGGAGTGACGAAGGACTAGCGGCTGGGGAGCTGTTTTTT
.	.	TRBV18	TRBJ2-4	CASSSDRDSINIQYF	TGTGCCAGCTCATCTGATAGGGACTCCATAAACATTCAGTACTTC